This entry is about one T cell receptor beta chain. The record originates from a study of blood T cell repertoires in COVID-19. The overall study: There were acute and convalescent COVID-19 samples, and they came from the United States, Italy and Spain. The analysed material was cDNA or gDNA that came from T cells, B-cell-depleted T cells, or PBMCs.

The CDR3 spans 14 residues. Germline values: CDR1 SNHLY, CDR2 FYNNEI. The germline V and J ends were trimmed by 6 bases and 0 bases, with 11 bases remaining between them. In the original processing: Reference gene primer amplification yielded estimated nucleated cell counts. Repertoires were generated with immunoSEQ multiplex PCR, while TCRdb's copy carries only in-frame clones and drops some. V, J and clone size are those of that table, while D and trimming were read from the DNA. The data contain some 270,000 clones, 70% to 90% of them seen just once; the ten biggest clones take up approximately 9.9%.

The chain employs TRBV2 and TRBJ1-1; the D is unclear. What was sequenced was peripheral blood. This clonotype originated in a woman in her 70s with acute or convalescent COVID-19. DNA of the CDR3: TGTGCCAGCAGCCGTGCTGAGTTGAACACTGAAGCTTTCTTT. Protein product: CASSRAELNTEAFF.